The present TCR beta chain was sequenced within a study of vaccination and CD4 T cells after COVID-19. Sequence data for DNA of cultured CD4+ T cells were generated by the Oncomine TCR Beta short-read assay. TCRdb re-called the PCR reads through MiXCR, storing one row per CDR3 protein. The sample yields about 4,800 distinct CDR3 sequences, about 25% seen once. V was trimmed by 3 bases and J by 2 bases, leaving 14 bases between them. In germline, CDR1 is DFQATT, CDR2 SNEGSKA (reference sequence). The CDR3 is 14 residues long. In its sample, this clonotype is medium-sized (0.01 to 0.1%). Antigen: not known. Treatment noted: roughly 11-day PBMC culture with coronavirus spike peptide pools or control peptides (ViraFEST assay).

The chain has TRBV20-1 and TRBJ2-7; D is tentatively TRBD1 or TRBD2 (5 bases each). The sample was CD4+ T cells from blood, cultured in vitro, taken after SARS-CoV-2 vaccination. This sequence was found in a human donor who had recovered from COVID-19. The CDR3 DNA sequence: TGCAGTGCTAGCTCCTACCGGGGCCCCTACGAGCAGTACTTC. This encodes CSASSYRGPYEQYF.